These T cell receptor beta chains were read from a single sample in a study of blood T cell repertoires in COVID-19. TCRdb's table, derived via immunoSEQ multiplex PCR, lists solely in-frame clones and lacks some. In the table there are about 200,000 clones, around 85% of which are singletons. Sample: PBMCs or T cells enriched from blood (not recorded which). The receptors were sampled from a woman aged 40 to 49 with acute COVID-19. Each CDR3 is given with its conserved first and last residue. The order of the fields is J gene, V gene, CDR3 protein.

j_gene: TRBJ2-5
v_gene: TRBV11-2
CDR3aa: CASSQGHRETQYF

j_gene: TRBJ2-7
v_gene: TRBV10-1
CDR3aa: CASSEMPGSYEQYF

j_gene: TRBJ2-3
v_gene: TRBV11-3
CDR3aa: CASSWGQGSTDTQYF

j_gene: TRBJ2-1
v_gene: TRBV7-9
CDR3aa: CASSLGLAGGPGQFF

j_gene: TRBJ2-3
v_gene: TRBV28
CDR3aa: CASSSGRTPTDTQYF

j_gene: TRBJ1-6
v_gene: TRBV4-1
CDR3aa: CASSHGLGQANSPLHF

j_gene: TRBJ1-6
v_gene: TRBV6-5
CDR3aa: CASSYGVQGESPLHF

j_gene: TRBJ1-5
v_gene: TRBV28
CDR3aa: CASSLGQSNQPQHF

j_gene: TRBJ2-2
v_gene: TRBV15
CDR3aa: CATSRDPNRVGTGELFF

j_gene: TRBJ2-1
v_gene: TRBV11-2
CDR3aa: CATRAVWSSYNEQFF

j_gene: TRBJ1-3
v_gene: TRBV28
CDR3aa: CASSLLGGADSGNTIYF

j_gene: TRBJ2-7
v_gene: TRBV19
CDR3aa: CAISSGTSGSEQYF

j_gene: TRBJ2-1
v_gene: TRBV10-3
CDR3aa: CAISERTSGRRNEQFF

j_gene: TRBJ1-1
v_gene: TRBV6-5
CDR3aa: CASSYSGGTEAFF

j_gene: TRBJ2-4
v_gene: TRBV28
CDR3aa: CASSFGGTQTYF

j_gene: TRBJ2-1
v_gene: TRBV19
CDR3aa: CASSSTTGELYNEQFF

j_gene: TRBJ1-4
v_gene: TRBV4-3
CDR3aa: CASSQDRRGRGEKLFF

j_gene: TRBJ2-3
v_gene: TRBV27
CDR3aa: CASSSYQVTDTQYF

j_gene: TRBJ2-4
v_gene: TRBV19
CDR3aa: CASEGTGNIQYF

j_gene: TRBJ1-5
v_gene: TRBV28
CDR3aa: CASSTTGAQPQHF

j_gene: TRBJ2-1
v_gene: TRBV4-1
CDR3aa: CASSHSPGFPYNEQFF

j_gene: TRBJ2-7
v_gene: TRBV10-3
CDR3aa: CAISKQAYEQYF

j_gene: TRBJ2-7
v_gene: TRBV10-3
CDR3aa: CAISVGGSYEQYF

j_gene: TRBJ2-3
v_gene: TRBV24-1
CDR3aa: CATSDPGAGAGTDTQYF

j_gene: TRBJ2-1
v_gene: TRBV19
CDR3aa: CASSVTGTGGANEQFF

j_gene: TRBJ2-7
v_gene: TRBV5-1
CDR3aa: CASSLEVRQFSEQYF

j_gene: TRBJ1-1
v_gene: TRBV12-3/TRBV12-4
CDR3aa: CASSSGGPEAFF

j_gene: TRBJ2-3
v_gene: TRBV5-4
CDR3aa: CASSLWNLASTDTQYF

j_gene: TRBJ2-3
v_gene: TRBV7-9
CDR3aa: CASSLAGGDTQYF

j_gene: TRBJ1-2
v_gene: TRBV10-3
CDR3aa: CAIRPGTGSMGGYTF

j_gene: TRBJ1-2
v_gene: TRBV28
CDR3aa: CASSSPNGGDYGYTF

j_gene: TRBJ2-7
v_gene: TRBV7-2
CDR3aa: CASSPRAGGGYEQYF

j_gene: TRBJ2-7
v_gene: TRBV28
CDR3aa: CASSTGQGLSYEQYF